Shown below are 15 T cell receptor beta chains from a single sample sequenced in a study of T cells in localized non-small cell lung cancer. Produced via immunoSEQ multiplex PCR; TCRdb's table is partial and in-frame only. The sample carries roughly 36,000 clones, about 91% recorded once. The sample consisted of PBMCs, taken before any cancer treatment. The receptors come from a man between 40 and 69 years old with stage II lung adenocarcinoma.

As for this clone: Other DNA sequences in this specimen translate into the identical CDR3. The genes are TRBV9 and TRBJ2-3; no reliable D call. The V and J ends lost 0 bases and 2 bases respectively, with 7 bases between them. Germline V CDR1 and CDR2: SGDLS, YYNGEE. CDR3 size: 14 residues. CDR3 sequence (DNA): TGTGCCAGCAGCGTAGGGCCACACACAGATACGCAGTATTTT. Protein sequence: CASSVGPHTDTQYF.

V and J are TRBV28 and TRBJ1-3; D not resolved. The germline V gene encodes CDR1 MDHEN and CDR2 SYDVKM. Trimming left V 3 bases short and J 0 bases short, with 6 bases between. The CDR3 loop spans 14 amino acids. This chain's CDR3 is CASSLAFSGNTIYF. CDR3 in DNA: TGTGCCAGCAGTTTGGCGTTCTCTGGAAACACCATATATTTT. Supplemented by reference TRBV28 and TRBJ1-3, the full variable domain reads DVKVTQSSRYLVKRTGEKVFLECVQDMDHENMFWYRQDPGLGLRLIYFSYDVKMKEKGDIPEGYSVSREKKERFSLILESASTNQTSMYLCASSLAFSGNTIYFGEGSWLTVV.

The chain uses TRBV9 and TRBJ2-1; weak D call: TRBD2 (5 bases). Between the trimmed V and J ends, which lost 2 bases and 9 bases, there was a span of 18 bases. This CDR3 is 15 amino acids long. Germline V CDR1 and CDR2: SGDLS, YYNGEE. In DNA, the CDR3 is TGTGCCAGCAGCGTTAGACTATTATCCCCCGGTGAGCAGTTCTTC. This sequence encodes CASSVRLLSPGEQFF. Complete variable domain (other parts from reference TRBV9 and TRBJ2-1): DSGVTQTPKHLITATGQRVTLRCSPRSGDLSVYWYQQSLDQGLQFLIQYYNGEERAKGNILERFSAQQFPDLHSELNLSSLELGDSALYFCASSVRLLSPGEQFFGPGTRLTVL.

The chain couples TRBV28 to TRBJ1-4; the D is unclear. This CDR3 comprises 16 residues. Looked up from germline, CDR1 is MDHEN and CDR2 is SYDVKM. The germline V and J ends were trimmed by 4 bases and 5 bases, with 17 bases remaining between them. In DNA form, the CDR3 reads TGTGCCAGCAGTTCCCCTCGGGCAGGCACAAATGAAAAACTGTTTTTT. This gives the protein CASSSPRAGTNEKLFF.

V usage is TRBV27 and J usage is TRBJ2-1, with 11 bases matching TRBD2. Germline values: CDR1 MNHEY, CDR2 SMNVEV (reference sequence). The V and J ends lost 5 bases and 6 bases, in that order; junction bases with no gene match: 6. The CDR3 sequence is 15 residues long. The CDR3 is CASSPLAGVPNEQFF. CDR3 DNA: TGTGCCAGCAGTCCACTAGCGGGAGTCCCCAATGAGCAGTTCTTC.

The gene calls are TRBV28 and TRBJ2-7; D is unresolved. Per germline, CDR1 MDHEN and CDR2 SYDVKM. CDR3 length: 11 amino acids. V gave up 4 bases and J gave up 4 bases, with 5 bases separating them. The chain's CDR3 is CASSSSYEQYF. In DNA form, the CDR3 reads TGTGCCAGCAGTTCGTCATACGAGCAGTACTTC.

The V gene is TRBV4-1, the J gene TRBJ1-2; D gene ambiguous. The CDR3 sequence is 16 residues long. Germline V CDR1 and CDR2: MGHRA, YSYEKL. V dropped 3 bases and J dropped 0 bases, with 14 bases sitting between them. CDR3 sequence (DNA): TGCGCCAGCAGCCATGCCCGGGCAGAGACTAACTATGGCTACACCTTC. This translates into CASSHARAETNYGYTF.

This chain uses TRBV6-1 with TRBJ1-5; D unclear. V was trimmed by 10 bases and J by 3 bases, leaving 16 bases between them. From germline, CDR1 is MNHNS and CDR2 SASEGT. The CDR3 loop spans 14 amino acids. CDR3 DNA: TGTGCCACCGCAAAGAGCCCCCTCAATCAGCCCCAGCATTTT. This translates into CATAKSPLNQPQHF.

The chain carries TRBV27 and TRBJ2-2; possibly TRBD1 or TRBD2 for D (5 bases each). The V and J ends lost 3 bases and 5 bases respectively, with 19 bases between them. The CDR3 has 17 residues. Germline loops: CDR1 MNHEY, CDR2 SMNVEV (reference sequence). This chain's CDR3 is CASSFPTGTVGTGELFF. Written as DNA, the CDR3 is TGTGCCAGCAGTTTCCCCACCGGGACGGTGGGGACCGGGGAGCTGTTTTTT.

This clone was counted once. V is TRBV9 and J is TRBJ2-1, with TRBD2 matching over 8 bases. This CDR3 contains 13 residues. V lost 10 bases and J lost 4; bases outside the gene matches: 7. Per the germline V gene, CDR1 is SGDLS and CDR2 is YYNGEE. The CDR3 loop is CASALADYNEQFF. The CDR3 bases are TGTGCCTCGGCACTAGCGGATTACAATGAGCAGTTCTTC.

V usage is TRBV29-1 and J usage is TRBJ2-7, with D possibly called TRBD1 or TRBD2 (6 bases each). CDR1 is SQVTM, CDR2 ANQGSEA, per germline. The CDR3 covers 13 residues. Trimming cost V 7 bases and J 6 bases, with 19 bases left between them. CDR3 bases: TGCAGCGGACTAGGACAGCCTTATGGCGAGCAGTACTTC. As protein: CSGLGQPYGEQYF.

The gene calls are TRBV18 and TRBJ2-6, with D unclear. Germline assignment: CDR1 KGHSH and CDR2 LQKENI. Trimming left V 2 bases short and J 1 base short, with 6 bases between. There are 15 residues in the CDR3. The DNA for the CDR3 is TGTGCCAGCTCACCAGATAGATCTGGGGCCAACGTCCTGACTTTC. Protein sequence: CASSPDRSGANVLTF. The full variable domain, its missing parts supplied by reference TRBV18 and TRBJ2-6, is NAGVMQNPRHLVRRRGQEARLRCSPMKGHSHVYWYRQLPEEGLKFMVYLQKENIIDESGMPKERFSAEFPKEGPSILRIQQVVRGDSAAYFCASSPDRSGANVLTFGAGSRLTVL.

The chain uses TRBV29-1 and TRBJ1-5; D unresolved. This CDR3 is built from 13 residues. V lost 4 bases, J lost 7 bases, and 14 bases lay in between. Germline V gene sequence: CDR1 SQVTM, CDR2 ANQGSEA. The CDR3 is CSVAVEGRQPQHF. The CDR3, as DNA: TGCAGCGTTGCCGTAGAGGGTAGACAGCCCCAGCATTTT.

This clone has a single count. The chain couples TRBV27 to TRBJ2-2; possibly TRBD2 for D (5 bases). The CDR3 consists of 15 residues. V shed 5 bases and J shed 2 bases, with 12 bases lying between them. Germline V gene data show CDR1 as MNHEY and CDR2 as SMNVEV (reference sequence). CDR3 region: CASSLSGTNTGELFF. CDR3 in DNA: TGTGCCAGCAGTCTCAGCGGCACAAACACCGGGGAGCTGTTTTTT.

The chain links TRBV27 to TRBJ1-5; D gene unclear. Trimming took off 4 bases at V and 4 bases at J, with 8 bases between the two ends. CDR3 length equals 13 residues. CDR1 is MNHEY, CDR2 SMNVEV, per germline (reference sequence). The CDR3 region is CASSSGFNQPQHF. Here the CDR3 DNA reads TGTGCCAGCAGTTCAGGTTTTAATCAGCCCCAGCATTTT.